A single T cell receptor beta chain is shown here with its context. Original handling: Amplified reference gene primers provided the basis for estimating nucleated cell counts. The protocol was immunoSEQ multiplex PCR, while the TCRdb copy is restricted to in-frame clones and leaves out a portion. V, J and clone size were drawn from that table, and D and trimming were deduced from the DNA. The data show some 64,000 clones, 72% seen once. The Seattle patients joined while their infection was active and were tracked longitudinally afterward. The sample comes from a study of blood T cell repertoires in COVID-19. Study details: The United States, Italy and Spain provided the acute and convalescent COVID-19 samples. In each case, the material was cDNA or gDNA derived from T cells, B-cell-depleted T cells, or PBMCs.

Germline CDR1 is SGHAT and CDR2 is FQNNGV. V lost 1 base to trimming and J lost 5 bases, with 11 bases between them. The CDR3 runs 14 residues. Specimen: peripheral blood. The chain carries TRBV11-2 and TRBJ1-1, with D possibly TRBD1 on 5 matching bases. The sequence was obtained from a woman in her seventies with COVID-19, enrolled during active disease. CDR3 residues: CASSLVRGGTEAFF. For the CDR3, the DNA is TGTGCCAGCAGCTTAGTTCGGGGGGGTACTGAAGCTTTCTTT.